This passage covers 25 T cell receptor beta chains from one sample sequenced in a study of molecular identifiers for immune sequencing clone quantification. From the PCR reads, TCRdb called clonotypes with MiXCR, one entry per CDR3 protein. The table has 60,000 to 75,000 distinct CDR3 sequences, under 20% seen once. Sequenced input: naive CD8+ T cells from blood, with Jurkat cell RNA spiked in. As to subset: FACS-sorted CD8+CD4-CCR7+CD45RA+ naive T cells. The source is a human donor in good health. Some libraries in this study had Jurkat cell RNA spiked in.

Notes on this clonotype: A much larger clone lies one base from this, so it may be a read error. This chain joins TRBV20-1 and TRBJ1-2; a weak D match, TRBD1 (6 bases). The CDR3 covers 13 residues. Germline values: CDR1 DFQATT, CDR2 SNEGSKA (reference sequence). The DNA of the CDR3 is TGCAGTGCTAGCGGGACACAACGCTATGACTACACCTTC. This codes for CSASGTQRYDYTF.

The chain couples TRBV11-2 to TRBJ2-2, with TRBD2 matching 8 bases. V lost 5 bases to trimming and J lost 4 bases; unmatched junction nucleotides: 12. CDR3 length: 17 residues. CDR1 is SGHAT, CDR2 FQNNGV, per germline. CDR3 protein: CASSPPLAGEFTGELFF. CDR3 DNA: TGTGCCAGCAGCCCCCCCCTAGCGGGTGAATTCACCGGGGAGCTGTTTTTT.

This clonotype was seen a few times. This rearrangement joins TRBV6-5 to TRBJ2-7; TRBD2 matches at 11 bases. Germline loops: CDR1 MNHEY, CDR2 SVGAGI. The CDR3 runs 13 residues. Germline trimming cut 6 bases from V and 6 bases from J; bases unmatched to any gene: 4. CDR3 residues: CASRVAGGGEQYF. In DNA, the CDR3 is TGTGCCAGCAGGGTAGCGGGAGGGGGCGAGCAGTACTTC.

This clonotype was counted many times. The chain recombines TRBV4-1 with TRBJ2-7; 10 bases fit TRBD2. Germline V lookup: CDR1 MGHRA, CDR2 YSYEKL. The CDR3 spans 14 residues. V trimming: 1 base; J trimming: 7 bases; junction bases outside the gene matches: 4. DNA for the CDR3: TGCGCCAGCAGCCAAGGACTAGCGGGTGGTGAGCAGTACTTC. It specifies CASSQGLAGGEQYF.

Note on this clonotype: A single base separates this from a much larger clone, so it may be a read error. This chain links TRBV7-9 with TRBJ2-7, with 8 bases matching TRBD1. The length of the CDR3 is 14 residues. CDR1 and CDR2 from the germline V gene are SEHNR and FQNEAQ (reference sequence). The CDR3 sequence is CASSPQDRDHERYF. The CDR3, as DNA: TGTGCCAGCAGCCCGCAGGACAGGGATCACGAGCGGTACTTC.

This clonotype was recorded at least ten times. The rearrangement joins TRBV4-2 to TRBJ2-2; D is perhaps TRBD2 (5 bases). The ends were cut back, 3 bases at V and 1 base at J, with 15 bases in the middle. CDR3 length: 17 amino acids. Germline assignment: CDR1 LGHNA and CDR2 YNFKEQ. CDR3 coding DNA: TGTGCCAGCAGCCAGGAGGAATCATACGAGAACACCGGGGAGCTGTTTTTT. Encoded protein: CASSQEESYENTGELFF.

This clonotype has a count of ten or more. The chain has TRBV29-1 and TRBJ1-1; 8 positions match TRBD1. This CDR3 is 14 amino acids long. Trimming removed 7 bases from V and 0 bases from J; junction bases left unmatched: 7. Germline values: CDR1 SQVTM, CDR2 ANQGSEA. The CDR3 loop is CSDLGQAMNTEAFF. The CDR3, as DNA: TGCAGCGACCTGGGACAGGCCATGAACACTGAAGCTTTCTTT.

There are a few counts of this clonotype. This chain connects TRBV20-1 to TRBJ2-3; 9 bases line up with TRBD1. The V and J ends lost 6 bases and 2 bases, in that order; junction bases with no gene match: 9. The CDR3 spans 15 residues. CDR1 DFQATT and CDR2 SNEGSKA come from the germline V gene (reference sequence). The CDR3 loop reads CSAGDRVSLTDTQYF. CDR3 DNA sequence: TGCAGTGCCGGGGACAGGGTCTCCCTCACAGATACGCAGTATTTT.

This clonotype was seen many times. V gene TRBV27 combines with J gene TRBJ1-6, with 10 bases fitting TRBD1. The CDR3 runs to 16 residues. Germline V gene data show CDR1 as MNHEY and CDR2 as SMNVEV (reference sequence). V shed 3 bases, J shed 10 bases, and the junction held 9 bases outside the gene matches. The CDR3 reads CASSLGRGTGESPLHF. The CDR3 region has the DNA TGTGCCAGCAGTTTGGGGAGGGGGACAGGGGAATCACCCCTCCACTTT.

The table lists this clonotype with many counts. The junction shows a germline mismatch at one end, possibly a read error. This chain links TRBV10-3 with TRBJ1-2, with D unresolved. CDR1 is ENHRY, CDR2 SYGVKD, per germline. The CDR3 consists of 11 residues. The CDR3 DNA is TGTGCCTTCAGGTCGGGCCATGGCTACACCTTC. The encoded protein is CAFRSGHGYTF.

This clonotype was detected a few times. A read error is possible here, since a much larger clone lies one base away. The chain joins TRBV25-1 to TRBJ1-1; weak D call: TRBD1 (5 bases). Germline CDR1 is MGHDK and CDR2 is SYGVNS. This CDR3 has 13 amino acids. The ends were cut back, 4 bases at V and 10 bases at J, with 16 bases in the middle. CDR3 residues: CASSVRWGGGAFF. The CDR3 bases are TGTGCCAGCAGTGTAAGGTGGGGGGGTGGAGCTTTCTTT.

This clonotype was detected many times. V is TRBV28 and J is TRBJ2-3, with a tentative D call TRBD1 (5 bases). Trimming took off 4 bases at V and 6 bases at J, with 14 bases between the two ends. Germline CDR1 and CDR2: MDHEN and SYDVKM. The CDR3 has 14 amino acids. CDR3 nucleotides: TGTGCCAGCAGTTCTAGGGGCAGAGTGGATACGCAGTATTTT. This encodes CASSSRGRVDTQYF.

Concerning this clonotype itself: This may be a read error, as it is one base from a much larger clone. This chain connects TRBV11-3 to TRBJ1-3; no clear D gene. The CDR3 runs to 14 residues. The germline V gene has CDR1 SGHNT and CDR2 YENEEA. CDR3 nucleotide sequence: TGTGCCAGCAGAGACATCTCCTCTGGAACCACCATATATTTT. As protein: CASRDISSGTTIYF.

This clonotype was picked up many times. The genes are TRBV29-1 and TRBJ2-7; possibly TRBD2 for D (6 bases). This CDR3 region has 12 residues. V was shortened by 1 base and J by 3 bases, with 7 bases between the two germline ends. Germline CDR1 is SQVTM and CDR2 is ANQGSEA. CDR3: CSVEVEGYEQYF. As DNA, the CDR3 is TGCAGCGTTGAAGTGGAGGGCTACGAGCAGTACTTC.

In regard to this clonotype: One junction end disagrees with the germline gene, perhaps due to a read error. This chain links TRBV13 with TRBJ2-3; D possibly corresponds to TRBD1 (5 bases). This CDR3 region has 14 residues. Germline V gene sequence: CDR1 PRHDT, CDR2 FYEKMQ (reference sequence). The CDR3 DNA is TGTGCCGGCAGCGAAAGACAGCCCACAGATACGCGGTATTTT. Protein product: CAGSERQPTDTRYF.

The rearrangement uses TRBV5-3 and TRBJ1-1; D gene uncertain. TRBV5-3 is annotated as an ORF whose role is uncertain. V was clipped by 10 bases and J by 3 bases, with 16 bases between them. This CDR3 has 13 residues. The chain's CDR3 is CACSLNRHTEAFF. CDR3 DNA: TGTGCCTGCAGCCTGAATCGGCACACTGAAGCTTTCTTT.

The table lists this clonotype with a few counts. A much larger clone lies a single base off, so this may be a read error. This chain connects TRBV28 to TRBJ2-2, with D unclear. This CDR3 region has 13 residues. V shed 1 base and J shed 9 bases, with 9 bases lying between them. Germline CDR1 is MDHEN and CDR2 is SYDVKM. The CDR3 DNA follows: TGTGCCAGCAGTTTATCGGTGACCAGGGAGCTGTTTTTT. It codes for CASSLSVTRELFF. The variable domain in full, with the rest retrieved from reference TRBV28 and TRBJ2-2, is DVKVTQSSRYLVKRTGEKVFLECVQDMDHENMFWYRQDPGLGLRLIYFSYDVKMKEKGDIPEGYSVSREKKERFSLILESASTNQTSMYLCASSLSVTRELFFGEGSRLTVL.

This clonotype was recorded at least ten times. The chain is built from TRBV4-1 and TRBJ2-7, with 9 nucleotides matching TRBD1. CDR3 length: 14 amino acids. The V segment lost 4 bases and the J segment 0 bases; nucleotides outside the gene matches: 1. Germline CDR1 MGHRA, CDR2 YSYEKL. The CDR3 nucleotides are TGCGCCAGCAGCCTGACAGGGGGCTCCTACGAGCAGTACTTC. The encoded protein is CASSLTGGSYEQYF.

This clonotype was seen at least ten times. The chain joins TRBV7-2 to TRBJ1-4, with 9 bases fitting TRBD1. The CDR3 spans 14 residues. The germline V gene encodes CDR1 SGHTA and CDR2 FQGNSA. The ends lost 3 bases at V and 8 bases at J; junction bases unmatched: 4. CDR3 sequence: CASSLTGGEEKLFF. CDR3 sequence (DNA): TGTGCCAGCAGCTTGACAGGGGGAGAGGAAAAACTGTTTTTT.

This clonotype was observed at least ten times. The chain is built from TRBV7-9 and TRBJ2-3; a possible D gene is TRBD2 (6 bases). The CDR3 runs to 17 residues. V was trimmed by 4 bases and J by 0 bases, leaving 17 bases between them. Germline CDR1 SEHNR, CDR2 FQNEAQ (reference sequence). The CDR3: CASSSWDSRRSTDTQYF. Written as DNA, the CDR3 is TGTGCCAGCAGCTCCTGGGACTCCCGCAGAAGCACAGATACGCAGTATTTT.

This clonotype was recorded many times. The V call is TRBV9, the J call TRBJ2-7, with D uncertain. Germline V gene lookup returns CDR1 SGDLS and CDR2 YYNGEE. The CDR3 is made up of 16 amino acids. The germline V and J ends were trimmed by 3 bases and 1 base, with 17 bases remaining between them. The CDR3 here is CASSGPDPTPSYEQYF. The CDR3 nucleotides are TGTGCCAGCAGCGGCCCGGACCCTACCCCTTCCTACGAGCAGTACTTC.

This clonotype was detected ten times or more. CDR3 sequence: CASSFLAGLQETQYF. The CDR3 region has the DNA TGTGCCAGCAGCTTCCTAGCGGGTTTACAAGAGACCCAGTACTTC. The chain combines TRBV13 with TRBJ2-5, with TRBD2 matching 8 bases. The CDR3 runs 15 residues. J was trimmed by 2 bases and V by 3 bases; bases with no gene match: 5. Per the germline V gene, CDR1 is PRHDT and CDR2 is FYEKMQ (reference sequence).

Points on this clonotype: A junction end diverges from the germline sequence, so it may reflect a read error. This chain links TRBV5-3 with TRBJ2-7; D is perhaps TRBD1 (6 bases). TRBV5-3 is sorted into the ORF group, with uncertain function. This CDR3 spans 14 amino acids. The CDR3 sequence is CASSLVTGTYEQCF. CDR3 DNA sequence: TGTGCCAGCAGCTTGGTTACAGGGACGTACGAGCAGTGCTTC.

This clonotype was recorded many times. This chain uses TRBV12-3 or TRBV12-4 with TRBJ2-3, with 7 bases aligning to TRBD1. Trimming removed 7 bases from V and 4 bases from J; junction bases left unmatched: 11. This CDR3 region has 15 residues. The CDR3 loop reads CASNHPGQLSDTQYF. The CDR3 DNA reads TGTGCCAGCAACCACCCGGGACAGCTATCAGATACGCAGTATTTT.

This clonotype occurred a few times. V is TRBV4-1 and J is TRBJ2-7; D unclear. Trimming removed 4 bases from V and 6 bases from J, with 19 bases in between. Per germline, CDR1 MGHRA and CDR2 YSYEKL. The CDR3 is made up of 15 amino acids. CDR3 DNA sequence: TGCGCCAGCAGCCCCCGCGGCGCTAGGTCGCCCGAGCAGTACTTC. Its protein is CASSPRGARSPEQYF.